The clone carrying this T cell receptor (beta chain) turned up a few times. TCRdb keeps only in-frame clones here, not all; method: immunoSEQ multiplex PCR. The table has about 40,000 clones, around 84% seen once. The record originates from a study of lymphopenia after photon versus proton radiotherapy. Trimming removed 4 bases at V and 5 bases at J, with 18 bases between. The CDR3 sequence is 15 residues long. Germline loops: CDR1 PRHDT, CDR2 FYEKMQ (reference sequence). The material was peripheral blood, obtained from a patient treated with proton-based radiotherapy. The receptor was isolated from a woman in her seventies with pancreatic cancer. Some clones in this sample may be carry-over from other donors' samples. The chain combines TRBV13 with TRBJ2-7; TRBD2 is a possible D gene (5 bases). CDR3 in amino acids: CASSSTGTLADEQYF. The CDR3, as DNA: TGTGCCAGCAGCTCAACGGGAACCCTCGCCGACGAGCAGTACTTC.